These T cell receptor beta chains were read from a single sample in a study of T cells in Graves' hyperthyroidism and ophthalmopathy. TCRdb itself ran the multiplex PCR reads through MiXCR, one entry per CDR3 protein. In the table there are approximately 690,000 distinct CDR3 sequences, approximately 15% of which are singletons. Input material: blood. These receptors came from a woman in her 50s with Graves' ophthalmopathy. CDR3s include the opening cysteine and the closing phenylalanine or tryptophan. Each record gives: J gene, V gene, clone size, D gene, CDR3 protein, CDR3 DNA. The D gene is left open where the match is weak. Part of the rows lack a size; the others show once, few, many or a class for expanded clones.

j_call: TRBJ1-2
v_call: TRBV5-4
clone_size: few
d_call: NA
cdr3_aa: CASSLGWGYTF
cdr3_nt: TGTGCCAGCAGCTTGGGATGGGGCTACACCTTC

j_call: TRBJ2-1
v_call: TRBV12-3/TRBV12-4
clone_size: NA
d_call: TRBD2
cdr3_aa: CASSLIVGGKYHEQFF
cdr3_nt: TGTGCCAGCAGCCTTATAGTGGGAGGGAAATACCATGAGCAGTTCTTC

j_call: TRBJ2-1
v_call: TRBV7-6
clone_size: few
d_call: TRBD2
cdr3_aa: CASSLDPLAGFYNEQFF
cdr3_nt: TGTGCCAGCAGCTTAGACCCCCTAGCGGGCTTTTACAATGAGCAGTTCTTC

j_call: TRBJ1-1
v_call: TRBV7-9
clone_size: NA
d_call: NA
cdr3_aa: CASSHSPAANTEAFF
cdr3_nt: TGTGCCAGCAGCCATTCTCCGGCGGCGAACACTGAAGCTTTCTTT

j_call: TRBJ2-1
v_call: TRBV20-1
clone_size: many
d_call: TRBD2
cdr3_aa: CSARAGTSGRGSYNEQFF
cdr3_nt: TGCAGTGCTAGAGCCGGGACTAGCGGGAGGGGATCATACAATGAGCAGTTCTTC

j_call: TRBJ2-3
v_call: TRBV12-3/TRBV12-4
clone_size: many
d_call: TRBD2
cdr3_aa: CASTTGILAGIHTQYF
cdr3_nt: TGTGCCAGCACCACAGGTATCCTAGCGGGAATTCATACGCAGTATTTT

j_call: TRBJ2-5
v_call: TRBV28
clone_size: many
d_call: TRBD2
cdr3_aa: CASSFRGGVETQYF
cdr3_nt: TGTGCCAGCAGTTTCCGGGGAGGGGTGGAGACCCAGTACTTC

j_call: TRBJ2-3
v_call: TRBV2
clone_size: many
d_call: NA
cdr3_aa: CASTGTDTQYF
cdr3_nt: TGTGCCAGCACGGGAACAGATACGCAGTATTTT

j_call: TRBJ1-1
v_call: TRBV7-8
clone_size: many
d_call: NA
cdr3_aa: CASSVDSFNTEAFF
cdr3_nt: TGTGCCAGCAGCGTCGACAGTTTTAACACTGAAGCTTTCTTT

j_call: TRBJ1-3
v_call: TRBV28
clone_size: few
d_call: NA
cdr3_aa: CASSQRRDYRTGNTIYF
cdr3_nt: TGTGCCAGCAGCCAAAGAAGGGACTACAGGACTGGAAACACCATATATTTT

j_call: TRBJ2-7
v_call: TRBV5-1
clone_size: many
d_call: NA
cdr3_aa: CARQAEQYF
cdr3_nt: TGCGCCAGACAGGCCGAGCAGTACTTC

j_call: TRBJ1-2
v_call: TRBV28
clone_size: NA
d_call: NA
cdr3_aa: CASSSTPYGGYTF
cdr3_nt: TGTGCCAGCAGTTCGACCCCCTATGGAGGCTACACCTTC

j_call: TRBJ2-1
v_call: TRBV7-9
clone_size: few
d_call: TRBD2
cdr3_aa: CASSSTSGSNYNEQFF
cdr3_nt: TGTGCCAGCAGCTCCACTAGCGGAAGTAACTACAATGAGCAGTTCTTC

j_call: TRBJ2-1
v_call: TRBV20-1
clone_size: few
d_call: TRBD2
cdr3_aa: CSARASEGLAGAEQFF
cdr3_nt: TGCAGTGCTAGAGCCTCCGAGGGACTAGCGGGAGCCGAGCAGTTCTTC

j_call: TRBJ2-7
v_call: TRBV12-3/TRBV12-4
clone_size: many
d_call: NA
cdr3_aa: CASSFGELFSYEQYF
cdr3_nt: TGTGCCAGCAGTTTTGGGGAGCTATTCTCCTACGAGCAGTACTTC

j_call: TRBJ2-1
v_call: TRBV9
clone_size: few
d_call: TRBD1
cdr3_aa: CASSATGQAYNEQFF
cdr3_nt: TGTGCCAGCAGCGCCACCGGACAGGCCTACAATGAGCAGTTCTTC

j_call: TRBJ2-5
v_call: TRBV7-3
clone_size: many
d_call: TRBD2
cdr3_aa: CASSLAGGRVETQYF
cdr3_nt: TGTGCCAGCAGCCTAGCGGGGGGGCGAGTGGAGACCCAGTACTTC